The 11 T cell receptor beta chains in this list originate from one sample, sequenced in a study of CD8 T cells in ankylosing spondylitis. Broader study findings: Typical of ankylosing spondylitis blood, it appeared, was a TCR beta motif of under 10 highly homologous variants.

No cognate antigen is known for these TCRs. TCRdb re-called the 5' RACE reads with MiXCR, one entry per CDR3 protein. The table includes 450,000 or so distinct CDR3 sequences, 25% to 30% detected once. The sequencing sample was made of blood, either unsorted or a sorted T cell fraction (not recorded which). Source of these receptors: a male donor with ankylosing spondylitis.

The V and J genes are TRBV18 and TRBJ2-2, with 9 bases lining up with TRBD1. This CDR3 has 16 amino acids. V trimming: 4 bases; J trimming: 4 bases; junction bases outside the gene matches: 7. Germline V gene lookup returns CDR1 KGHSH and CDR2 LQKENI. The CDR3 here is CASSQTGTGLTGELFF. For the CDR3, the DNA is TGTGCCAGCTCACAAACCGGGACAGGGCTCACCGGGGAGCTGTTTTTT.

This sequence joins TRBV7-2 and TRBJ2-2; possibly TRBD2 for D (6 bases). Trimming pared 2 bases from V and 1 base from J, leaving 8 bases between. The CDR3 sequence is 15 residues long. Germline CDR1 is SGHTA and CDR2 is FQGNSA. The CDR3 DNA is TGTGCCAGCAGCTTAAAGGGAGGGAACACCGGGGAGCTGTTTTTT. The encoded protein is CASSLKGGNTGELFF.

This clonotype was observed a few times. CDR3 nucleotide sequence: TGCAGTGCTAGAGACCTGGTTAAGGATATCTACAATGAGCAGTTCTTC. It codes for CSARDLVKDIYNEQFF. This chain joins TRBV20-1 and TRBJ2-1; D call uncertain. The CDR3 is 16 amino acids. Trimming cost V 0 bases and J 3 bases, with 15 bases left between them. The germline CDR1 and CDR2 sequences are DFQATT and SNEGSKA (reference sequence).

The table lists this clonotype with many counts. This chain links TRBV12-3 or TRBV12-4 with TRBJ2-3; D call uncertain. The CDR3 runs to 13 residues. Trimming pared 4 bases from V and 0 bases from J, leaving 5 bases between. The CDR3, as DNA: TGTGCCAGCAGTTCCTTCAGCACAGATACGCAGTATTTT. This gives the protein CASSSFSTDTQYF.

This sequence joins TRBV29-1 and TRBJ2-3, with D uncertain. The V and J ends lost 4 bases and 0 bases respectively, with 8 bases between them. The CDR3 runs to 13 residues. The germline V gene has CDR1 SQVTM and CDR2 ANQGSEA. CDR3 sequence reads: CSVGRLSTDTQYF. The CDR3 DNA sequence: TGCAGCGTTGGGCGACTTAGCACAGATACGCAGTATTTT.

This sequence joins TRBV2 and TRBJ2-5, with 9 nucleotides matching TRBD2. V lost 6 bases to trimming and J lost 6 bases; unmatched junction nucleotides: 8. The CDR3 sequence is 14 residues long. Germline V gene sequence: CDR1 SNHLY, CDR2 FYNNEI. DNA of the CDR3: TGTGCCAGCAGGGGGCGGGAGGGCCTTAAGACCCAGTACTTC. This codes for CASRGREGLKTQYF.

This clonotype occurred a few times. The chain carries TRBV7-9 and TRBJ1-1; D ambiguous. The V gene's germline CDR1 is SEHNR and CDR2 FQNEAQ (reference sequence). CDR3 size: 11 residues. V was pared by 10 bases and J by 4 bases, with 10 bases between. The CDR3 region is CATRSTTEAFF. CDR3 DNA: TGTGCCACCCGGAGTACCACTGAAGCTTTCTTT.

This clonotype was observed a few times. This chain joins TRBV20-1 and TRBJ1-5, with 9 bases matching TRBD1. Germline assignment: CDR1 DFQATT and CDR2 SNEGSKA (reference sequence). V was pared by 1 base and J by 2 bases, with 0 bases of the junction left unmatched. There are 14 residues in the CDR3. In DNA form, the CDR3 reads TGCAGTGCTAGAGGGACAGGGGGCAATCAGCCCCAGCATTTT. Translating it yields CSARGTGGNQPQHF.

A note on this clonotype: One end of the junction is discordant with germline, which a read error may explain. The chain is built from TRBV2 and TRBJ1-5; D is perhaps TRBD1 (5 bases). The CDR3 extends over 16 amino acids. Per germline, CDR1 SNHLY and CDR2 FYNNEI. The CDR3 DNA reads TGTGCCAGCAGTGAAGAGGGGCAGGGATGGTTTCAGCTCCAGCATTTT. This gives the protein CASSEEGQGWFQLQHF. The whole variable domain, remainder taken from reference TRBV2 and TRBJ1-5, is EPEVTQTPSHQVTQMGQEVILRCVPISNHLYFYWYRQILGQKVEFLVSFYNNEISEKSEIFDDQFSVERPDGSNFTLKIRSTKLEDSAMYFCASSEEGQGWFQLQHFGDGTRLSIL.

The chain uses TRBV24-1 and TRBJ2-1; D unresolved. The CDR3 is 14 amino acids. The V and J ends lost 4 bases and 7 bases respectively, with 13 bases between them. Germline loops: CDR1 KGHDR, CDR2 SFDVKD. The CDR3 loop reads CATSDRSLRNEQFF. The CDR3 DNA is TGTGCCACCAGTGACAGGTCCCTCCGGAATGAGCAGTTCTTC.

This clonotype showed up just a few times. The chain combines TRBV20-1 with TRBJ2-2; D might be TRBD2 (5 bases). The germline V gene encodes CDR1 DFQATT and CDR2 SNEGSKA (reference sequence). This CDR3 has 15 residues. The ends were cut back, 6 bases at V and 2 bases at J, with 16 bases in the middle. The CDR3 coding sequence is TGCAGTGCCACCCGAGAGGGCCCCAACACCGGGGAGCTGTTTTTT. Protein: CSATREGPNTGELFF.